This T cell receptor beta chain was captured in a study of blood T cell repertoires in COVID-19. V dropped 4 bases and J dropped 3; count of bases not matched to a gene: 3. CDR1 is SGHTA and CDR2 is FQGNSA in the germline V gene. CDR3 length equals 15 residues. Profiling relied on immunoSEQ multiplex PCR, and the TCRdb table lists in-frame clones only, not all of them. The data contain approximately 300,000 clones, about 92% of them singletons. This sequence originates from a woman aged 30 to 39 who had recovered from COVID-19. Specimen: PBMCs or T cells enriched from blood (not recorded which). The chain carries TRBV7-2 and TRBJ2-1, with 10 bases fitting TRBD2. Written as DNA, the CDR3 is TGTGCCAGCAGCTCTAGCGGGAGTTACTACAATGAGCAGTTCTTC. Its protein is CASSSSGSYYNEQFF.